One and the same sample provided the 18 T cell receptor beta chains below, sequenced in a study of blood T cell repertoires in COVID-19. TCRdb keeps only in-frame clones here, not all; method: immunoSEQ multiplex PCR. Among about 80,000 clones, roughly 84% were seen once, and the ten largest hold 3% to 4.5%. The sequenced sample was peripheral blood. These receptors came from a man aged 45-65 years with acute or convalescent COVID-19.

This chain uses TRBV12-5 with TRBJ2-3, with 11 bases that match TRBD1. The CDR3 loop spans 14 amino acids. Per the germline V gene, CDR1 is LGHNT and CDR2 is FRNRAP. With 5 bases clipped from V and 4 bases from J, the junction kept 2 bases outside the gene matches. The CDR3 here is CASGRTGGSDTQYF. The CDR3 DNA sequence: TGTGCTAGTGGTCGGACAGGGGGCTCAGATACGCAGTATTTT.

This chain joins TRBV4-3 and TRBJ2-1; 7 bases agree with TRBD2. CDR1 LGHNA and CDR2 YSLEER come from the germline V gene. J was trimmed by 3 bases and V by 0 bases; bases with no gene match: 2. The CDR3 contains 15 residues. The CDR3 is CASSQDRDYYNEQFF. CDR3 DNA: TGCGCCAGCAGCCAAGATCGGGACTACTACAATGAGCAGTTCTTC.

The rearrangement links TRBV10-3 to TRBJ2-1; 10 bases fit TRBD2. The ends lost 1 base at V and 7 bases at J; junction bases unmatched: 7. Germline values: CDR1 ENHRY, CDR2 SYGVKD. The CDR3 length is 16 residues. CDR3 DNA sequence: TGTGCCATCAGTGAGTTGGCTAGCGGGAGTAGTAATGAGCAGTTCTTC. This translates into CAISELASGSSNEQFF.

The V and J genes are TRBV7-2 and TRBJ1-5; maybe TRBD1 (6 bases). Looked up from germline, CDR1 is SGHTA and CDR2 is FQGNSA. The CDR3 is 14 amino acids. Trimming pared 1 base from V and 4 bases from J, leaving 8 bases between. The CDR3 here is CASSLEGVNQPQHF. CDR3 in DNA: TGTGCCAGCAGCTTAGAGGGGGTGAATCAGCCCCAGCATTTT.

The V call is TRBV6-5, the J call TRBJ2-1; D remains ambiguous. The germline CDR1 and CDR2 sequences are MNHEY and SVGAGI. The CDR3 contains 16 residues. The V end was cut by 3 bases, the J end by 0 bases, with 12 bases between. CDR3 in DNA: TGTGCCAGCAGTTATTCCCCGGGTAACTCCTACAATGAGCAGTTCTTC. This encodes CASSYSPGNSYNEQFF.

This chain links TRBV6-5 with TRBJ1-5, with D possibly matching TRBD1 (5 bases). The CDR3 sequence is 15 residues long. The ends were cut back, 7 bases at V and 8 bases at J, with 21 bases in the middle. Germline V CDR1 and CDR2: MNHEY, SVGAGI. Written as DNA, the CDR3 is TGTGCCAGCAACCCCGGGACTGTCATTGAGGAGCCCCAGCATTTT. Encoded protein: CASNPGTVIEEPQHF.

The genes are TRBV4-1 and TRBJ2-7; 9 nucleotides match TRBD1. This CDR3 has 14 amino acids. The V gene end was trimmed by 4 bases and the J gene end by 2 bases; junction bases not matched to a gene: 3. Germline assignment: CDR1 MGHRA and CDR2 YSYEKL. The CDR3 here is CASSPGQGAYEQYF. The CDR3 nucleotides are TGCGCCAGCAGCCCGGGACAGGGTGCCTACGAGCAGTACTTC.

V gene TRBV25-1 combines with J gene TRBJ1-1; TRBD1 aligns across 7 bases. This CDR3 region has 14 residues. Germline V CDR1 and CDR2: MGHDK, SYGVNS. The ends lost 1 base at V and 4 bases at J; junction bases unmatched: 3. As DNA, the CDR3 is TGTGCCAGCAGTGAATCAAACAGGGGCACTGAAGCTTTCTTT. It specifies CASSESNRGTEAFF.

The V call is TRBV13, the J call TRBJ1-6; 7 bases are a match to TRBD1. Germline V CDR1 and CDR2: PRHDT, FYEKMQ (reference sequence). V was pared by 2 bases and J by 0 bases, with 1 base of the junction left unmatched. The CDR3 totals 16 residues. CDR3 protein: CASSLRTGSYNSPLHF. CDR3 in DNA: TGTGCCAGCAGCTTAAGGACAGGCTCCTATAATTCACCCCTCCACTTT.

This chain links TRBV19 with TRBJ2-3, with a tentative D call TRBD1 (6 bases). With 4 bases removed from V and 1 base from J, the gap between germline ends came to 15 bases. Germline V lookup: CDR1 LNHDA, CDR2 SQIVND (reference sequence). This CDR3 has 16 amino acids. In DNA form, the CDR3 reads TGTGCCAGTAGTAAAAGCCGGGACATTCGCACAGATACGCAGTATTTT. This sequence encodes CASSKSRDIRTDTQYF.

The chain employs TRBV20-1 and TRBJ2-1; tentatively, D is TRBD2 (5 bases). Trimming removed 6 bases at V and 4 bases at J, with 7 bases between. Germline CDR1 is DFQATT and CDR2 is SNEGSKA (reference sequence). CDR3 length: 11 amino acids. The CDR3 region has the DNA TGCAGTGCCCTAGCATACAATGAGCAGTTCTTC. It codes for CSALAYNEQFF.

The chain has TRBV5-1 and TRBJ2-1, with 11 positions matching TRBD2. The V gene's germline CDR1 is SGHRS and CDR2 YFSETQ. The junction had 4 bases not matched to a gene; V was cut back by 4 bases and J by 4 bases. The length of the CDR3 is 15 residues. The CDR3 sequence: CASSPGLAVYNEQFF. The CDR3, as DNA: TGCGCCAGCAGCCCGGGACTAGCGGTATACAATGAGCAGTTCTTC.

The V gene is TRBV5-1, the J gene TRBJ2-3; TRBD1 is a possible D gene (6 bases). Trimming shortened V by 5 bases and J by 4 bases, and 11 bases separated the two germline ends. Germline values: CDR1 SGHRS, CDR2 YFSETQ. The CDR3 spans 13 residues. Here the CDR3 DNA reads TGCGCCAGCAGGAGAACAGGGCCAGATACGCAGTATTTT. This encodes CASRRTGPDTQYF.

This clone was seen a handful of times. V and J are TRBV7-8 and TRBJ2-3; weak D call: TRBD2 (6 bases). Germline V lookup: CDR1 SGHVS, CDR2 FQNEAQ. The V end lost 5 bases, the J end lost 2 bases, and 29 bases lay between the germline ends. This CDR3 spans 20 amino acids. The CDR3 spells CASSPMRFAGIAKSTDTQYF. CDR3 DNA sequence: TGTGCCAGCAGCCCAATGCGGTTTGCGGGGATAGCAAAGTCCACAGATACGCAGTATTTT.

The rearrangement uses TRBV10-1 and TRBJ1-5; 7 nucleotides agree with TRBD1. This CDR3 is 14 amino acids long. With V trimmed by 10 bases and J by 5 bases, 11 bases remained unmatched. Per germline, CDR1 WNHNN and CDR2 SYGVQD (reference sequence). The CDR3, as DNA: TGCGCCACCTTAAACAGGGGTTCTCATCAGCCCCAGCATTTT. It specifies CATLNRGSHQPQHF.

The CDR3 DNA sequence: TGTGCCAGCAGCCGGACTAGCGAGAGGGAGCAGTTCTTC. Translation: CASSRTSEREQFF. The J gene is TRBJ2-1, the V gene TRBV11-2; 9 bases line up with TRBD2. The CDR3 has 13 amino acids. J gave up 10 bases and V 5 bases, and 6 bases lay outside the gene matches. In germline, CDR1 is SGHAT, CDR2 FQNNGV.

The V gene is TRBV19, the J gene TRBJ1-2, with 7 bases aligning to TRBD1. Germline CDR1 reads LNHDA; CDR2 reads SQIVND (reference sequence). With 3 bases clipped from V and 0 bases from J, the junction kept 4 bases outside the gene matches. The CDR3 spans 15 residues. The DNA of the CDR3 is TGTGCCAGTAGTATTCGGGACAGAGCTAACTATGGCTACACCTTC. Its translation: CASSIRDRANYGYTF.

The chain recombines TRBV10-3 with TRBJ2-1; 7 bases align to TRBD2. V lost 10 bases to trimming and J lost 2 bases; unmatched junction nucleotides: 17. Germline values: CDR1 ENHRY, CDR2 SYGVKD. This CDR3 has 17 amino acids. The CDR3 region is CATAGLGGGSAYNEQFF. The CDR3 coding sequence is TGTGCCACCGCGGGTTTAGGAGGCGGGAGCGCCTACAATGAGCAGTTCTTC.